A single sample gave rise to the 10 T cell receptor beta chains below, sequenced in a study of cytomegalovirus exposure and HLA in healthy donors. With 60 Vbeta and 13 Jbeta primers, the PCR was carried out. Clones were read by immunoSEQ multiplex PCR, and TCRdb kept only the in-frame ones, dropping some. The sample holds about 210,000 clones, roughly 80% seen once. Sample: PBMCs. These receptors were collected from a man aged 30 to 45 in good health and CMV-seronegative.

The gene calls are TRBV7-3 and TRBJ1-1, with D unresolved. Germline assignment: CDR1 SGHTA and CDR2 FQGTGA. The V end was cut by 5 bases, the J end by 1 base, with 14 bases between. The CDR3 length is 15 residues. The CDR3 protein is CASSNPSEENTEAFF. The CDR3 DNA follows: TGTGCCAGCAGCAACCCTTCAGAGGAGAACACTGAAGCTTTCTTT.

The chain employs TRBV6-6 and TRBJ1-1; maybe TRBD1 (5 bases). Germline loops: CDR1 MNHNY, CDR2 SVGAGI (reference sequence). Trimming removed 2 bases at V and 2 bases at J, with 12 bases between. The CDR3 has 15 residues. The CDR3, as DNA: TGTGCCAGCAGTTACCCAGGACAAGGTAACACTGAAGCTTTCTTT. Translating gives CASSYPGQGNTEAFF.

The chain joins TRBV2 to TRBJ2-7, with D perhaps TRBD1 (5 bases). The CDR3 has 14 residues. CDR1 and CDR2 from the germline V gene are SNHLY and FYNNEI. Deletions cut 3 bases from V and 2 bases from J, with 11 bases between. The CDR3 loop is CASSDRGRTYEQYF. In DNA form, the CDR3 reads TGTGCCAGCAGTGATAGGGGAAGGACCTACGAGCAGTACTTC.

This clone was found once. This chain links TRBV19 with TRBJ2-5; tentatively, D is TRBD2 (5 bases). Germline CDR1 is LNHDA and CDR2 is SQIVND (reference sequence). This CDR3 has 13 residues. The V end was cut by 7 bases, the J end by 3 bases, with 12 bases between. In DNA form, the CDR3 reads TGTGCCAGTAACGCCGGGGAAGAAGAGACCCAGTACTTC. It specifies CASNAGEEETQYF. The full variable domain, its missing parts supplied by reference TRBV19 and TRBJ2-5, is DGGITQSPKYLFRKEGQNVTLSCEQNLNHDAMYWYRQDPGQGLRLIYYSQIVNDFQKGDIAEGYSVSREKKESFPLTVTSAQKNPTAFYLCASNAGEEETQYFGPGTRLLVL.

V usage is TRBV28 and J usage is TRBJ2-3; 8 bases map to TRBD2. The V and J ends lost 6 bases and 8 bases, in that order; junction bases with no gene match: 16. Looked up from germline, CDR1 is MDHEN and CDR2 is SYDVKM. The CDR3 has 16 amino acids. CDR3 bases: TGTGCCAGCAGGACGTATAGCGGGGTCGAGGGGGTTACGCAGTATTTT. This translates into CASRTYSGVEGVTQYF.

The rearrangement joins TRBV27 to TRBJ2-5; 7 nucleotides align to TRBD1. Per germline, CDR1 MNHEY and CDR2 SMNVEV (reference sequence). The CDR3 runs 18 residues. V shed 3 bases, J shed 5 bases, and the junction held 18 bases outside the gene matches. The DNA for the CDR3 is TGTGCCAGCAGTTTCCGGGGAACAGGGGCCCCCTACCCCGAGACCCAGTACTTC. Amino acid sequence: CASSFRGTGAPYPETQYF.

Note on this clone: The sample has other DNA sequences that encode this CDR3 too. The chain joins TRBV7-3 to TRBJ2-2; 9 positions match TRBD1. The CDR3 is 15 residues long. Germline lookup yields CDR1 SGHTA and CDR2 FQGTGA. Trimming cost V 5 bases and J 3 bases; bases outside gene matches: 4. The CDR3 nucleotides are TGTGCCAGCAGCCCGACAGGGGGGGACACCGGGGAGCTGTTTTTT. Amino acids: CASSPTGGDTGELFF.

This sequence joins TRBV5-1 and TRBJ1-2; D uncertain. The V and J ends lost 0 bases and 6 bases respectively, with 12 bases between them. Germline V gene lookup returns CDR1 SGHRS and CDR2 YFSETQ. This CDR3 is 14 amino acids long. The CDR3 DNA follows: TGCGCCAGCAGCTTGGGGACTGGGATCGATGGCTACACCTTC. Its protein product is CASSLGTGIDGYTF.

This clone was recorded only once. The conserved final phenylalanine or tryptophan is absent from the CDR3, which likely points to a read error. The chain joins TRBV18 to TRBJ2-2; D possibly corresponds to TRBD2 (6 bases). Trimming removed 5 bases at V and 5 bases at J, with 9 bases between. The CDR3 contains 13 residues. Germline V gene lookup returns CDR1 KGHSH and CDR2 LQKENI. The CDR3 DNA reads as TGTGCCAGCTCATTCGGGAGTACCGGGGAGCTGTTTCTT. It translates to CASSFGSTGELFL.

The chain joins TRBV7-9 to TRBJ2-1; 9 bases fit TRBD2. CDR1 SEHNR and CDR2 FQNEAQ come from the germline V gene (reference sequence). The CDR3 length is 16 residues. V trimming: 3 bases; J trimming: 7 bases; junction bases outside the gene matches: 10. The CDR3 protein is CASSLMAGGPGNEQFF. The CDR3 nucleotides read TGTGCCAGCAGCTTGATGGCGGGGGGGCCGGGGAATGAGCAGTTCTTC.